Each of the 19 T cell receptor beta chains below was sequenced from the same sample in a study of response to subunit inactivated influenza vaccine. TCRdb ran MiXCR on the RT-PCR reads and lists one entry per CDR3 protein. The data hold 600,000 to 850,000 distinct CDR3 sequences, with 14% observed a single time. The sample here was PBMCs from blood, taken 14 days before vaccination. The receptors were gathered from a man between 45 and 60 years old who received an inactivated influenza vaccine.

This clonotype has just a few counts. The gene calls are TRBV10-2 and TRBJ1-1, with 10 bases lining up with TRBD1. CDR3 length: 14 residues. With 5 bases clipped from V and 3 bases from J, the junction kept 3 bases outside the gene matches. The germline gives CDR1 WSHSY, CDR2 SAAADI. The CDR3 coding sequence is TGCGCCAGCAGTTGGACAGGGGGGGACACTGAAGCTTTCTTT. As protein: CASSWTGGDTEAFF.

This clonotype appeared a few times. V usage is TRBV10-3 and J usage is TRBJ2-7, with 11 nucleotides matching TRBD2. CDR3 length equals 14 residues. CDR1 and CDR2 from the germline V gene are ENHRY and SYGVKD. V was clipped by 4 bases and J by 3 bases; unmatched bases: 2. CDR3 protein: CAISASGRIYEQYF. The CDR3 nucleotides are TGTGCCATCAGTGCTAGCGGGAGGATCTACGAGCAGTACTTC.

This clonotype was seen repeatedly, ten times or more. The rearrangement joins TRBV30 to TRBJ1-1; 7 bases match TRBD1. This CDR3 region has 15 residues. The germline gives CDR1 GTSNPN, CDR2 SVGIG (reference sequence). The trim removed 2 bases at V and 3 bases at J, leaving 9 bases unmatched. CDR3 in DNA: TGTGCCTGGAGTCGCCCAGGAGGGGGCTACACTGAAGCTTTCTTT. Protein sequence: CAWSRPGGGYTEAFF.

This clonotype was seen only a few times. The junction differs from germline at one of its ends, possibly a read error. CDR3 in DNA: TGTGCCAGCAGCCCTCGGACAGAGGGGGTGATGAACTTC. This sequence encodes CASSPRTEGVMNF. The chain recombines TRBV7-9 with TRBJ2-5; tentatively, D is TRBD1 (6 bases). The CDR3 contains 13 residues. Germline CDR1 SEHNR, CDR2 FQNEAQ (reference sequence).

Remarks on this clonotype: This could be a read error, since a much larger clone is one nucleotide away. The V gene is TRBV29-1, the J gene TRBJ2-1, with D hard to call. This CDR3 has 10 amino acids. The germline CDR1 and CDR2 sequences are SQVTM and ANQGSEA. Written as DNA, the CDR3 is TGCAGCGTTGGAGAGAATGAGCGGTTCTTC. It codes for CSVGENERFF.

The V and J genes are TRBV10-3 and TRBJ2-3; D unclear. Trimming removed 3 bases from V and 3 bases from J, with 4 bases in between. Per the germline V gene, CDR1 is ENHRY and CDR2 is SYGVKD. The CDR3 is 12 amino acids. The CDR3 loop is CAISDTTDTQYF. CDR3 DNA: TGTGCCATCAGTGACACAACAGATACGCAGTATTTT.

This chain links TRBV6-1 with TRBJ2-5; D call uncertain. The CDR3 has 13 residues. CDR1 is MNHNS, CDR2 SASEGT, per germline. V was cut by 4 bases and J by 5 bases, with 11 bases left in between. DNA for the CDR3: TGTGCCAGCAGTGCAACAAAGTGGGAGACCCAGTACTTC. Translating gives CASSATKWETQYF.

This clonotype was picked up a small number of times. This rearrangement joins TRBV12-3 or TRBV12-4 to TRBJ2-5, with TRBD2 matching 7 bases. There are 16 residues in the CDR3. V was pared by 6 bases and J by 0 bases, with 10 bases of the junction left unmatched. The CDR3 nucleotides read TGTGCCAGCAGCCCTTCGCGTCTAGCGGACCAAGAGACCCAGTACTTC. It codes for CASSPSRLADQETQYF.

The chain combines TRBV10-3 with TRBJ2-7; the match to TRBD2 covers 9 bases. J lost 3 bases, V lost 3 bases, and 3 bases had no gene match. CDR1 and CDR2 (germline): ENHRY, SYGVKD. The CDR3 sequence is 14 residues long. The CDR3 loop reads CAISDGREGYEQYF. The CDR3 DNA sequence: TGTGCCATCAGTGACGGGCGGGAGGGCTACGAGCAGTACTTC.

The chain combines TRBV7-3 with TRBJ1-1; perhaps TRBD1 as D (6 bases). CDR1 is SGHTA, CDR2 FQGTGA, per germline. This CDR3 has 15 amino acids. Deletions cut 5 bases from V and 1 base from J, with 14 bases between. In DNA, the CDR3 is TGTGCCAGCAGCCTCCGACAGGCATCGAACACTGAAGCTTTCTTT. Amino acids: CASSLRQASNTEAFF.

This chain connects TRBV12-3 or TRBV12-4 to TRBJ1-2; D gene unclear. This CDR3 spans 14 amino acids. Trimming stripped 6 bases from V and 2 bases from J, with 13 bases between. The chain's CDR3 is CASSSTPTNYGYTF. In DNA, the CDR3 is TGTGCCAGCAGCTCCACCCCGACAAACTATGGCTACACCTTC.

This rearrangement joins TRBV6-2 or TRBV6-3 to TRBJ1-1; tentative D call: TRBD1 (6 bases). Germline lookup yields CDR1 MNHEY and CDR2 SVGEGT. Trimming left V 0 bases short and J 1 base short, with 21 bases between. The CDR3 consists of 19 residues. The CDR3 is CASSYSIGGQAGANTEAFF. DNA for the CDR3: TGTGCCAGCAGTTACTCTATCGGGGGGCAAGCCGGGGCGAACACTGAAGCTTTCTTT.

Only a few counts were recorded for this clonotype. The chain combines TRBV6-1 with TRBJ1-5; TRBD1 might be the D (5 bases). CDR1 and CDR2 (germline): MNHNS, SASEGT. Trimming pared 3 bases from V and 4 bases from J, leaving 10 bases between. This CDR3 contains 14 residues. The CDR3 here is CASSDRVGNQPQHF. CDR3 in DNA: TGTGCCAGCAGTGACAGGGTTGGGAATCAGCCCCAGCATTTT.

The chain is built from TRBV4-3 and TRBJ2-1, with 13 bases fitting TRBD2. V dropped 2 bases and J dropped 2; count of bases not matched to a gene: 12. This CDR3 is 20 amino acids long. Germline CDR1 is LGHNA and CDR2 is YSLEER. The CDR3 loop is CASSQRRGTSGITTYNEQFF. The CDR3 DNA reads as TGCGCCAGCAGCCAAAGACGAGGGACTAGCGGGATTACGACCTACAATGAGCAGTTCTTC.

This clonotype has a handful of counts. This chain links TRBV7-3 with TRBJ2-5, with a weak D call TRBD2 (7 bases). Germline V gene lookup returns CDR1 SGHTA and CDR2 FQGTGA. Trimming stripped 8 bases from V and 4 bases from J, with 11 bases between. This CDR3 has 12 residues. The CDR3, as DNA: TGTGCCAGCGGACAGCGGGGAGAGACCCAGTACTTC. Translation gives CASGQRGETQYF.

The chain combines TRBV5-1 with TRBJ2-7; the D gene is possibly TRBD2 (6 bases). V was cut by 7 bases and J by 4 bases, with 21 bases left in between. The germline V gene encodes CDR1 SGHRS and CDR2 YFSETQ. This CDR3 is built from 15 residues. The CDR3 bases are TGCGCCAGCGCAACTGGAGGGCCCTCGAATTACGAGCAGTACTTC. Protein product: CASATGGPSNYEQYF. Full variable domain (rest looked up from reference TRBV5-1 and TRBJ2-7): KAGVTQTPRYLIKTRGQQVTLSCSPISGHRSVSWYQQTPGQGLQFLFEYFSETQRNKGNFPGRFSGRQFSNSRSEMNVSTLELGDSALYLCASATGGPSNYEQYFGPGTRLTVT.

This chain connects TRBV11-2 to TRBJ2-1; D gene uncertain. CDR1 and CDR2 from the germline V gene are SGHAT and FQNNGV. Trimming took off 6 bases at V and 4 bases at J, with 7 bases between the two ends. The CDR3 consists of 12 residues. The CDR3 DNA sequence: TGTGCCAGCAGGGCTCCTTACAATGAGCAGTTCTTC. This codes for CASRAPYNEQFF. The whole variable domain, filled in from reference TRBV11-2 and TRBJ2-1, reads EAGVAQSPRYKIIEKRQSVAFWCNPISGHATLYWYQQILGQGPKLLIQFQNNGVVDDSQLPKDRFSAERLKGVDSTLKIQPAKLEDSAVYLCASRAPYNEQFFGPGTRLTVL.

A few counts support this clonotype. The J gene is TRBJ2-2, the V gene TRBV29-1, with TRBD1 as a possible D gene (6 bases). CDR1 SQVTM and CDR2 ANQGSEA come from the germline V gene. This CDR3 region has 15 residues. Trimming shortened V by 2 bases and J by 0 bases, and 10 bases separated the two germline ends. This chain's CDR3 is CSVENGQTNTGELFF. The CDR3 DNA sequence: TGCAGCGTTGAAAACGGACAGACGAACACCGGGGAGCTGTTTTTT.

Only a few counts were recorded for this clonotype. The rearrangement uses TRBV6-6 and TRBJ2-1; D ambiguous. Trimming took off 8 bases at V and 6 bases at J, with 5 bases between the two ends. The CDR3 runs 10 residues. Germline loops: CDR1 MNHNY, CDR2 SVGAGI (reference sequence). CDR3 coding DNA: TGTGCCAGCCTCGGCAATGAGCAGTTCTTC. Translating it yields CASLGNEQFF.